Below are 20 T cell receptor beta chains sequenced from a single sample in a study of radiotherapy plus CTLA-4 blockade in lung cancer. The method was immunoSEQ multiplex PCR; TCRdb's version includes in-frame clones alone and lacks a portion of them. The sample records 90,000 to 100,000 clones, approximately 86% being singletons. The sample in question was peripheral blood, obtained from a patient treated with radiotherapy plus ipilimumab. The origin of the receptors is a human donor with non-small cell lung cancer that progressed on radiotherapy plus ipilimumab.

This clone appeared a single time. This chain connects TRBV7-9 to TRBJ2-3; D may be TRBD1 (5 bases). V was clipped by 5 bases and J by 5 bases, with 17 bases between them. The CDR3 is made up of 15 amino acids. Germline loops: CDR1 SEHNR, CDR2 FQNEAQ (reference sequence). CDR3 nucleotides: TGTGCCAGCAGCGTGGATGCACAGGCAGGAGATACGCAGTATTTT. Translating gives CASSVDAQAGDTQYF.

The J gene is TRBJ1-2, the V gene TRBV11-1; D is unresolved. Deletions cut 1 base from V and 2 bases from J, with 8 bases between. The CDR3 length is 14 residues. Looked up from germline, CDR1 is SGHAT and CDR2 is FQDESV (reference sequence). CDR3 sequence: CASSLGPSNYGYTF. Here the CDR3 DNA reads TGTGCCAGCAGCTTAGGGCCCAGCAACTATGGCTACACCTTC.

The V and J genes are TRBV7-8 and TRBJ1-3; tentative D call: TRBD1 (5 bases). The V and J ends lost 0 bases and 2 bases respectively, with 8 bases between them. Germline V gene lookup returns CDR1 SGHVS and CDR2 FQNEAQ. The CDR3 length is 15 residues. The CDR3 coding sequence is TGTGCCAGCAGCTTAGCTTTGGGGCCTGGAAACACCATATATTTT. Translating gives CASSLALGPGNTIYF.

The chain is built from TRBV6-1 and TRBJ1-5; D is uncertain. Per germline, CDR1 MNHNS and CDR2 SASEGT. The V end was cut by 6 bases, the J end by 2 bases, with 11 bases between. The CDR3 loop spans 14 amino acids. The CDR3 loop reads CASRENVGNQPQHF. CDR3 nucleotide sequence: TGTGCCAGCAGGGAAAATGTGGGCAATCAGCCCCAGCATTTT.

This chain uses TRBV18 with TRBJ2-7, with no clear D. Germline CDR1 KGHSH, CDR2 LQKENI. CDR3 length equals 12 residues. Trimming pared 11 bases from V and 3 bases from J, leaving 14 bases between. CDR3 amino acids: CASSPDGYEQYF. The CDR3 DNA follows: TGTGCCTCCTCACCGGACGGCTACGAGCAGTACTTC.

The chain joins TRBV7-8 to TRBJ1-5, with 7 bases matching TRBD1. CDR1 is SGHVS, CDR2 FQNEAQ, per germline. The CDR3 is 16 amino acids. V lost 6 bases and J lost 0; bases outside the gene matches: 8. DNA for the CDR3: TGTGCCAGCAGTCCTAATACAGGGGTTAGCAATCAGCCCCAGCATTTT. Its translation: CASSPNTGVSNQPQHF.

CDR3 protein: CASSVPGLADPVRDTQYF. For the CDR3, the DNA is TGTGCCAGTAGTGTTCCGGGACTAGCGGACCCGGTACGTGATACGCAGTATTTT. V and J are TRBV19 and TRBJ2-3, with TRBD2 matching over 11 bases. After removal of 5 bases from V and 6 bases from J, the junction contained 16 bases not matched to a gene. The length of the CDR3 is 18 residues. CDR1 LNHDA and CDR2 SQIVND come from the germline V gene (reference sequence).

This clone has a single count. The genes are TRBV29-1 and TRBJ1-5; D ambiguous. There are 12 residues in the CDR3. Trimming removed 2 bases at V and 6 bases at J, with 8 bases between. Germline assignment: CDR1 SQVTM and CDR2 ANQGSEA. The CDR3 spells CSVETMGQPQHF. The CDR3 DNA reads TGCAGCGTTGAAACTATGGGTCAGCCCCAGCATTTT.

V usage is TRBV7-9 and J usage is TRBJ1-3; D call uncertain. The V end lost 0 bases, the J end lost 0 bases, and 6 bases lay between the germline ends. Germline CDR1 SEHNR, CDR2 FQNEAQ (reference sequence). The CDR3 is 15 amino acids. CDR3 sequence: CASSLASRSGNTIYF. In DNA, the CDR3 is TGTGCCAGCAGCTTAGCATCACGCTCTGGAAACACCATATATTTT. The whole variable domain, filled in from reference TRBV7-9 and TRBJ1-3, reads DTGVSQNPRHKITKRGQNVTFRCDPISEHNRLYWYRQTLGQGPEFLTYFQNEAQLEKSRLLSDRFSAERPKGSFSTLEIQRTEQGDSAMYLCASSLASRSGNTIYFGEGSWLTVV.

To note about this clone: The same CDR3 is also encoded by other DNA sequences in this sample. The chain is built from TRBV11-2 and TRBJ2-5; D remains ambiguous. Per the germline V gene, CDR1 is SGHAT and CDR2 is FQNNGV. The CDR3 has 11 amino acids. Deletions cut 1 base from V and 5 bases from J, with 2 bases between. CDR3 sequence: CASSLGETQYF. The CDR3 region has the DNA TGTGCCAGCAGCTTAGGGGAGACCCAGTACTTC.

The rearrangement uses TRBV7-8 and TRBJ2-7; D possibly uses TRBD1 or TRBD2 (5 bases each). CDR1 is SGHVS, CDR2 FQNEAQ, per germline. The CDR3 consists of 16 residues. Between the trimmed V and J ends, which lost 0 bases and 0 bases, there was a span of 12 bases. The CDR3 DNA sequence: TGTGCCAGCAGCTTAGCTGGCCCAGGGAGCTCCTACGAGCAGTACTTC. Amino acid sequence: CASSLAGPGSSYEQYF. Combining the CDR3 with reference TRBV7-8 and TRBJ2-7 gives the whole variable domain GAGVSQSPRYKVAKRGQDVALRCDPISGHVSLFWYQQALGQGPEFLTYFQNEAQLDKSGLPSDRFFAERPEGSVSTLKIQRTQQEDSAVYLCASSLAGPGSSYEQYFGPGTRLTVT.

V usage is TRBV6-1 and J usage is TRBJ1-1; possibly TRBD1 for D (5 bases). Germline loops: CDR1 MNHNS, CDR2 SASEGT. V gave up 3 bases and J gave up 11 bases, with 16 bases separating them. The CDR3 spans 13 residues. CDR3 in amino acids: CASSDMRGSGAFF. CDR3 nucleotide sequence: TGTGCCAGCAGTGACATGAGGGGAAGCGGGGCTTTCTTT.

This chain uses TRBV27 with TRBJ2-5, with D perhaps TRBD2 (5 bases). The CDR3 is 17 residues long. Between the trimmed V and J ends, which lost 5 bases and 6 bases, there was a span of 25 bases. Germline V lookup: CDR1 MNHEY, CDR2 SMNVEV (reference sequence). CDR3 sequence (DNA): TGTGCCAGCAGTCCCAGTCCGGCCGTCGGGGTTCAGCAGACCCAGTACTTC. Its translation is CASSPSPAVGVQQTQYF.

The chain recombines TRBV2 with TRBJ2-3; D gene uncertain. The CDR3 loop spans 15 amino acids. Germline V lookup: CDR1 SNHLY, CDR2 FYNNEI. Trimming removed 0 bases from V and 0 bases from J, with 7 bases in between. CDR3 nucleotides: TGTGCCAGCAGTGAAGCGCAAAGTAGCACAGATACGCAGTATTTT. It codes for CASSEAQSSTDTQYF.

V usage is TRBV7-9 and J usage is TRBJ2-3; D unresolved. CDR3 length: 15 residues. V was cut by 4 bases and J by 3 bases, with 14 bases left in between. From germline, CDR1 is SEHNR and CDR2 FQNEAQ (reference sequence). For the CDR3, the DNA is TGTGCCAGCAGCTCCGGAGAGCTGAGGACAGATACGCAGTATTTT. Protein sequence: CASSSGELRTDTQYF.

This chain links TRBV9 with TRBJ2-1, with unresolved D. CDR3 length: 12 amino acids. V lost 1 base and J 7 bases, leaving 6 bases between the germline ends. Germline V lookup: CDR1 SGDLS, CDR2 YYNGEE. The CDR3, as DNA: TGTGCCAGCAGCGTAAGTTTGAATGAGCAGTTCTTC. Protein sequence: CASSVSLNEQFF.

This chain links TRBV10-1 with TRBJ2-7; TRBD2 is a possible D gene (5 bases). Germline CDR1 is WNHNN and CDR2 is SYGVQD (reference sequence). The CDR3 runs to 13 residues. Trimming took off 9 bases at V and 3 bases at J, with 15 bases between the two ends. The CDR3 sequence: CASLAPRVYEQYF. Here the CDR3 DNA reads TGCGCCAGTCTAGCCCCGCGGGTCTACGAGCAGTACTTC.

This chain joins TRBV5-1 and TRBJ2-7; TRBD2 aligns across 7 bases. The CDR3 is 13 residues long. Germline loops: CDR1 SGHRS, CDR2 YFSETQ. J was trimmed by 6 bases and V by 1 base; bases with no gene match: 4. The CDR3 DNA follows: TGCGCCAGCAGCTTGTTGACTAGCCGCGAGCAGTACTTC. Translation: CASSLLTSREQYF.

The J gene is TRBJ2-1, the V gene TRBV7-6, with TRBD2 matching 9 bases. The CDR3 is 15 residues long. The germline V gene has CDR1 SGHVS and CDR2 FNYEAQ. V shed 3 bases, J shed 8 bases, and the junction held 8 bases outside the gene matches. CDR3 in DNA: TGTGCCAGCAGCTTGGGACTAGCCGAAATCCATGAGCAGTTCTTC. Translating gives CASSLGLAEIHEQFF.

CDR3 sequence reads: CATSPGQLYEQYF. The DNA of the CDR3 is TGCGCCACTAGTCCAGGACAGCTCTACGAGCAGTACTTC. V usage is TRBV10-1 and J usage is TRBJ2-7; weak D call: TRBD1 (6 bases). CDR1 is WNHNN and CDR2 is SYGVQD in the germline V gene (reference sequence). There are 13 residues in the CDR3. The germline V and J ends were trimmed by 10 bases and 3 bases, with 16 bases remaining between them.